The 23 T cell receptor beta chains given below trace back to one sample, sequenced in a study of shared T cell receptors in the human thymus. The method was immunoSEQ multiplex PCR; TCRdb's version includes in-frame clones alone and lacks a portion of them. The table has some 660,000 clones, more than 70% seen once. The same specimen was also included in a second study, on human thymus T cells.

The sample consisted of thymocytes. These receptors all come from a boy under two years old with a congenital heart defect.

The chain combines TRBV5-1 with TRBJ1-1; a weak D match, TRBD1 (5 bases). The length of the CDR3 is 13 residues. V lost 5 bases and J lost 4, with 12 bases in between. The germline V gene has CDR1 SGHRS and CDR2 YFSETQ. CDR3 DNA: TGCGCCAGCAGAGTCAGGGTAGGCACTGAAGCTTTCTTT. Residues: CASRVRVGTEAFF.

The CDR3 region is CASSYSRQFYEQYF. In DNA, the CDR3 is TGTGCCAGCAGTTACTCGAGACAGTTCTACGAGCAGTACTTC. This chain uses TRBV6-5 with TRBJ2-7, with TRBD1 as a possible D gene (5 bases). This CDR3 spans 14 amino acids. Per the germline V gene, CDR1 is MNHEY and CDR2 is SVGAGI. Trimming left V 0 bases short and J 3 bases short, with 9 bases between.

The V and J genes are TRBV30 and TRBJ2-7; 10 bases are shared with TRBD1. Trimming took 8 bases from V and 2 from J; bases not matched to a gene: 12. The CDR3 sequence is 15 residues long. The germline V gene has CDR1 GTSNPN and CDR2 SVGIG (reference sequence). The CDR3 DNA reads TGTGCCGGATTGCCGGGGGGGACAGGGGCCTACGAGCAGTACTTC. Protein product: CAGLPGGTGAYEQYF.

This chain's CDR3 is CASSENSRGRSPLHF. The CDR3 nucleotides read TGTGCCAGCAGTGAAAATTCGAGGGGGCGTTCACCCCTCCACTTT. This chain links TRBV2 with TRBJ1-6; TRBD1 matches at 7 bases. J was trimmed by 9 bases and V by 2 bases; bases with no gene match: 7. Germline V gives CDR1 SNHLY, CDR2 FYNNEI. This CDR3 contains 15 residues.

The V call is TRBV28, the J call TRBJ2-1, with D possibly TRBD1 on 6 matching bases. The CDR3 is 18 residues long. Looked up from germline, CDR1 is MDHEN and CDR2 is SYDVKM. V shed 2 bases and J shed 4 bases, with 21 bases lying between them. The chain's CDR3 is CASSLRRGALVPYNEQFF. In DNA form, the CDR3 reads TGTGCCAGCAGTTTACGCAGGGGTGCACTAGTGCCTTACAATGAGCAGTTCTTC.

The J gene is TRBJ1-2, the V gene TRBV2, with a weak D call TRBD1 (6 bases). The CDR3 has 18 amino acids. Germline V CDR1 and CDR2: SNHLY, FYNNEI. Trimming took off 6 bases at V and 8 bases at J, with 31 bases between the two ends. CDR3 amino acids: CASRKGTAGTPFPRGYTF. In nucleotides, the CDR3 is TGTGCCAGCAGGAAAGGAACGGCCGGGACACCTTTCCCGCGGGGCTACACCTTC. Looking up the rest from reference TRBV2 and TRBJ1-2 gives the full variable domain: EPEVTQTPSHQVTQMGQEVILRCVPISNHLYFYWYRQILGQKVEFLVSFYNNEISEKSEIFDDQFSVERPDGSNFTLKIRSTKLEDSAMYFCASRKGTAGTPFPRGYTFGSGTRLTVV.

This chain uses TRBV27 with TRBJ2-7, with 8 bases that match TRBD2. CDR1 and CDR2 from the germline V gene are MNHEY and SMNVEV (reference sequence). With V trimmed by 6 bases and J by 2 bases, 6 bases remained unmatched. This CDR3 region has 14 residues. The CDR3 here is CASSSSGGPYEQYF. The CDR3 DNA sequence: TGTGCCAGCAGCTCCTCGGGGGGGCCCTACGAGCAGTACTTC.

This chain joins TRBV5-6 and TRBJ1-4; no definite D call. The V end was cut by 5 bases, the J end by 3 bases, with 8 bases between. CDR3 length: 13 residues. Per the germline V gene, CDR1 is SGHDT and CDR2 is YYEEEE. DNA for the CDR3: TGTGCCAGCAGGTGCGGGGCTAATGAAAAACTGTTTTTT. Its protein product is CASRCGANEKLFF.

The chain employs TRBV7-9 and TRBJ2-2, with a possible D match to TRBD2 (6 bases). Germline loops: CDR1 SEHNR, CDR2 FQNEAQ (reference sequence). This CDR3 spans 15 amino acids. Trimming cost V 7 bases and J 0 bases, with 12 bases left between them. DNA of the CDR3: TGTGCCAGCATACGCGGGGCCGCGAACACCGGGGAGCTGTTTTTT. Translation gives CASIRGAANTGELFF.

This sequence joins TRBV28 and TRBJ1-6; no firm D call. Germline V lookup: CDR1 MDHEN, CDR2 SYDVKM. The V end lost 10 bases, the J end lost 4 bases, and 14 bases lay between the germline ends. The CDR3 has 14 residues. The CDR3 region is CATNEIPYNSPLHF. In DNA, the CDR3 is TGTGCCACCAATGAGATCCCGTATAATTCACCCCTCCACTTT.

This chain connects TRBV5-6 to TRBJ1-1; 8 bases fit TRBD1. After removal of 4 bases from V and 4 bases from J, the junction contained 15 bases not matched to a gene. This CDR3 region has 17 residues. CDR1 SGHDT and CDR2 YYEEEE come from the germline V gene. The CDR3 nucleotides read TGTGCCAGCAGCATTGTCGGCGGCAGGGGGCGAGTCACTGAAGCTTTCTTT. Its translation: CASSIVGGRGRVTEAFF.

This clone has a handful of counts. The genes are TRBV30 and TRBJ2-5; 9 bases agree with TRBD2. Germline V gene sequence: CDR1 GTSNPN, CDR2 SVGIG (reference sequence). With 5 bases clipped from V and 3 bases from J, the junction kept 4 bases outside the gene matches. The CDR3 loop spans 13 amino acids. For the CDR3, the DNA is TGTGCCTGGCAAATAGCGGGAGAAGAGACCCAGTACTTC. Amino acids: CAWQIAGEETQYF. Supplemented by reference TRBV30 and TRBJ2-5, the full variable domain reads SQTIHQWPATLVQPVGSPLSLECTVEGTSNPNLYWYRQAAGRGLQLLFYSVGIGQISSEVPQNLSASRPQDRQFILSSKKLLLSDSGFYLCAWQIAGEETQYFGPGTRLLVL.

The chain uses TRBV7-3 and TRBJ1-4; 7 bases align to TRBD1. The CDR3 loop spans 14 amino acids. CDR1 is SGHTA, CDR2 FQGTGA, per germline. V shed 5 bases and J 7 bases; nucleotides not matched to a gene: 7. The CDR3 bases are TGTGCCAGCAGCCGCCTCCCAGGGGGTGAAAAACTGTTTTTT. The encoded protein is CASSRLPGGEKLFF.

V usage is TRBV7-2 and J usage is TRBJ2-2; a possible D gene is TRBD1 (5 bases). Deletions cut 0 bases from V and 10 bases from J, with 6 bases between. The germline gives CDR1 SGHTA, CDR2 FQGNSA. CDR3 length: 12 residues. The CDR3 here is CASSLAREELFF. In DNA, the CDR3 is TGTGCCAGCAGCTTAGCCAGGGAGGAGCTGTTTTTT.

On this clone itself: Other DNA variants within this sample encode the same CDR3. This chain uses TRBV9 with TRBJ2-1; D remains unclear. Germline V gives CDR1 SGDLS, CDR2 YYNGEE. Trimming took 2 bases from V and 7 from J, leaving 7 bases between them. This CDR3 region has 12 residues. DNA for the CDR3: TGTGCCAGCAGCGTCCCCGGTAATGAGCAGTTCTTC. It specifies CASSVPGNEQFF.

The chain carries TRBV4-1 and TRBJ1-5; 7 positions agree with TRBD1. Trimming at V came to 0 bases and at J to 4 bases, leaving 12 bases not matched to a gene. The CDR3 is 18 amino acids. Germline V CDR1 and CDR2: MGHRA, YSYEKL. The CDR3 region is CASSQEDRMTGLNQPQHF. CDR3 coding DNA: TGCGCCAGCAGCCAAGAAGACCGAATGACAGGGCTGAATCAGCCCCAGCATTTT.

This chain connects TRBV2 to TRBJ2-4; 8 bases fit TRBD2. V lost 9 bases, J lost 1 base, and 11 bases stayed unmatched. From germline, CDR1 is SNHLY and CDR2 FYNNEI. The CDR3 runs 16 residues. The CDR3 sequence is CARGSGREAAKNIQYF. Written as DNA, the CDR3 is TGTGCCAGAGGATCTGGGCGGGAGGCGGCCAAAAACATTCAGTACTTC.

CDR3 in DNA: TGTGCCAGCAAGATGGGGAGGCGCTCTGGAAACACCATATATTTT. It yields the protein CASKMGRRSGNTIYF. V usage is TRBV6-5 and J usage is TRBJ1-3, with unresolved D. The V end lost 7 bases, the J end lost 0 bases, and 13 bases lay between the germline ends. Germline loops: CDR1 MNHEY, CDR2 SVGAGI. This CDR3 comprises 15 residues.

The chain carries TRBV4-1 and TRBJ2-1; TRBD2 matches at 10 bases. CDR1 and CDR2 (germline): MGHRA, YSYEKL. The CDR3 is 17 amino acids. The V and J ends lost 3 bases and 8 bases, in that order; junction bases with no gene match: 13. In DNA form, the CDR3 reads TGCGCCAGCAGCCATAATGTGCTAGCGGGGGACGTAGATGAGCAGTTCTTC. Encoded protein: CASSHNVLAGDVDEQFF.

The table lists this clone with a few counts. The V gene is TRBV4-3, the J gene TRBJ2-1; D is unclear. The CDR3 is 15 residues long. V lost 3 bases to trimming and J lost 5 bases, with 14 bases between them. Germline CDR1 is LGHNA and CDR2 is YSLEER. The CDR3 coding sequence is TGCGCCAGCAGCCAGTACCCCGGTGGGCACAATGAGCAGTTCTTC. Its translation: CASSQYPGGHNEQFF.

This clone has just one count. The rearrangement links TRBV9 to TRBJ2-1, with 15 nucleotides matching TRBD2. CDR1 SGDLS and CDR2 YYNGEE come from the germline V gene. Trimming at V came to 0 bases and at J to 2 bases, leaving 3 bases not matched to a gene. The CDR3 covers 18 residues. As DNA, the CDR3 is TGTGCCAGCAGCGTAGCGGGACTAGCGGGAGGCGCCTACAATGAGCAGTTCTTC. It codes for CASSVAGLAGGAYNEQFF.

The chain links TRBV5-6 to TRBJ1-6, with a weak D call TRBD1 (5 bases). CDR3 length: 13 residues. The germline V gene encodes CDR1 SGHDT and CDR2 YYEEEE. Trimming took off 3 bases at V and 11 bases at J, with 12 bases between the two ends. CDR3 residues: CASSSNRGTPLHF. CDR3 nucleotide sequence: TGTGCCAGCAGCTCGAACCGGGGGACACCCCTCCACTTT. Complete variable domain (other parts from reference TRBV5-6 and TRBJ1-6): DAGVTQSPTHLIKTRGQQVTLRCSPKSGHDTVSWYQQALGQGPQFIFQYYEEEERQRGNFPDRFSGHQFPNYSSELNVNALLLGDSALYLCASSSNRGTPLHFGNGTRLTVT.

This rearrangement joins TRBV12-5 to TRBJ2-7, with D maybe TRBD1 (6 bases). This CDR3 spans 15 amino acids. The germline gives CDR1 LGHNT, CDR2 FRNRAP. V gave up 3 bases and J gave up 7 bases, with 19 bases separating them. The CDR3 coding sequence is TGTGCTAGTGGTTTCAGCACAGGGTCTCTCCCTGAGCAGTACTTC. This encodes CASGFSTGSLPEQYF.